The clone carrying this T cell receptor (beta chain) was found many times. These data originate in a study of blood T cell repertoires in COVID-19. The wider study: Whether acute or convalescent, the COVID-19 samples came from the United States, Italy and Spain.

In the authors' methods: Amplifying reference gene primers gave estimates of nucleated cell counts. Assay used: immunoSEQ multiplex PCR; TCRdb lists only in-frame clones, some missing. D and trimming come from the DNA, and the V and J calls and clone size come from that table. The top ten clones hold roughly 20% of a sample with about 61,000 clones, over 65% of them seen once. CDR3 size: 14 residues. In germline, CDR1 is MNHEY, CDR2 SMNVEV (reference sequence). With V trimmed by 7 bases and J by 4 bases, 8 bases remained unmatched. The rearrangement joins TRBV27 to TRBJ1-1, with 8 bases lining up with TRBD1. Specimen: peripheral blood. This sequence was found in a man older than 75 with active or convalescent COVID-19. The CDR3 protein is CASTGRGLGTEAFF. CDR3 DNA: TGTGCCAGCACTGGCAGGGGGCTCGGCACTGAAGCTTTCTTT.